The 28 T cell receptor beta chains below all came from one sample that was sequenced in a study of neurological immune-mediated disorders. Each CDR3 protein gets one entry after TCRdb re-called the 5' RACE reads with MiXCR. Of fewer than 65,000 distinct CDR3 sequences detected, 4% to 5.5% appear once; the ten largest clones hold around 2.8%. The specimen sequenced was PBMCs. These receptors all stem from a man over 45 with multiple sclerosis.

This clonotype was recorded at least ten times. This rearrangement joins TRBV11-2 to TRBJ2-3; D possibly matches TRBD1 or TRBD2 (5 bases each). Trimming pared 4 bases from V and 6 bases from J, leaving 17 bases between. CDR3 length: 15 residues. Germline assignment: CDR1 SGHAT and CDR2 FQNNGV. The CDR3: CASSSAQRWGDTQYF. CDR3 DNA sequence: TGTGCCAGCAGCTCGGCTCAGAGGTGGGGGGATACGCAGTATTTT.

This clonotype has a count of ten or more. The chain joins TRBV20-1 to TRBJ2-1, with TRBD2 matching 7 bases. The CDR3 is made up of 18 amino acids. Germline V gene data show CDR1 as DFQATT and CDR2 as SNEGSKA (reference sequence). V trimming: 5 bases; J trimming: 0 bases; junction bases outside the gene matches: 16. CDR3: CSAVSYGRSRSSYNEQFF. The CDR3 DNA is TGCAGTGCTGTCTCTTACGGGAGGTCAAGGAGCTCCTACAATGAGCAGTTCTTC.

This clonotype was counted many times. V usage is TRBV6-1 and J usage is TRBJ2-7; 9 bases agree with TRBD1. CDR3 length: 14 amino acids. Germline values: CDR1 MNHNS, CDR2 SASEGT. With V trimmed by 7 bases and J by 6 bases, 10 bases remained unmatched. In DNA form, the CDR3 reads TGTGCCAGCATGAGTGGACAGGGGCACATCGAGCAGTACTTC. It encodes CASMSGQGHIEQYF.

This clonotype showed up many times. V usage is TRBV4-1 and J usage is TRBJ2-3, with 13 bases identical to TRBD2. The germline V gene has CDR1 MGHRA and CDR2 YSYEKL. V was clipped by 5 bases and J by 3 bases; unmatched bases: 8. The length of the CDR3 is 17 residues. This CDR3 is CASSKQTSGGRTDTQYF. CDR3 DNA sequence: TGCGCCAGCAGCAAACAGACTAGCGGGGGGAGGACAGATACGCAGTATTTT.

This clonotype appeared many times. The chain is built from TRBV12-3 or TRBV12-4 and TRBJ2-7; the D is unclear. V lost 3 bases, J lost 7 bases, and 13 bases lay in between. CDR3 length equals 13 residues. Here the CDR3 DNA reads TGTGCCAGCAGTTTTAGTTATTCTGGGGAGCAGTACTTC. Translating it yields CASSFSYSGEQYF.

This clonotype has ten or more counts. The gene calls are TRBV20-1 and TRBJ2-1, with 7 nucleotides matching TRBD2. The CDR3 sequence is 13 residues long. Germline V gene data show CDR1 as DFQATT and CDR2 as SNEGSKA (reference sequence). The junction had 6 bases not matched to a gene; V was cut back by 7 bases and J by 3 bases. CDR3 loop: CSVRTRIYNEQFF. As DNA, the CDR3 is TGCAGTGTTCGGACTAGGATCTACAATGAGCAGTTCTTC.

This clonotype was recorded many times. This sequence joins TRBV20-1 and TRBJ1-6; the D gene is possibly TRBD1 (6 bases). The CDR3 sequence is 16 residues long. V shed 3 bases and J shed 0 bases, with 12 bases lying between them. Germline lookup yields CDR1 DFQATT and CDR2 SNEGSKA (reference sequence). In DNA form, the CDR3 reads TGCAGTGCTAGTGAGGACAGAAGCTCCTATAATTCACCCCTCCACTTT. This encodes CSASEDRSSYNSPLHF.

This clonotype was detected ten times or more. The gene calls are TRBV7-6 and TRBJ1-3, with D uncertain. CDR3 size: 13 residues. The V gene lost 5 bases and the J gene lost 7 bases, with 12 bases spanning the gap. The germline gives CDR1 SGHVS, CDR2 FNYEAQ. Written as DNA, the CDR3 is TGTGCCAGCAGCCTAGGACCGACGAACACCATATATTTT. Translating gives CASSLGPTNTIYF. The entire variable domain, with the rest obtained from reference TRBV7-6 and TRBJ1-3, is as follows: GAGVSQSPRYKVTKRGQDVALRCDPISGHVSLYWYRQALGQGPEFLTYFNYEAQQDKSGLPNDRFSAERPEGSISTLTIQRTEQRDSAMYRCASSLGPTNTIYFGEGSWLTVV.

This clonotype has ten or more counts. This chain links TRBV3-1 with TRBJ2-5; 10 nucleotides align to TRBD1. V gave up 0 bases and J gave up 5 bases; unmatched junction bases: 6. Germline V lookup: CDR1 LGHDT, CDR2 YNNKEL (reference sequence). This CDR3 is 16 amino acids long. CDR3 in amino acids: CASSQDERTGGETQYF. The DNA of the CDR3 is TGTGCCAGCAGCCAAGACGAAAGGACAGGGGGGGAGACCCAGTACTTC.

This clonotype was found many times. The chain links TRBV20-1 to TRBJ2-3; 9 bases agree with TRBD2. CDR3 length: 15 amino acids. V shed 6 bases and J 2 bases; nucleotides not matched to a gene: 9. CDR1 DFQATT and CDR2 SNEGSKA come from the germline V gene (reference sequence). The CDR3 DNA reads TGCAGTGCCATTGTTCGGACTAGCGCCACAGATACGCAGTATTTT. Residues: CSAIVRTSATDTQYF.

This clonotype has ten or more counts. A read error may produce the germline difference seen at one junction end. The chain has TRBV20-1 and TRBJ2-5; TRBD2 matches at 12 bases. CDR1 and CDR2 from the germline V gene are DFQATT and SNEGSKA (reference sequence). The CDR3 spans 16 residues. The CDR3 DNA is TGCAGTGCGAGAGGGGGTCCTAGCGGGAGGGCTGAGACCCAGTACTTC. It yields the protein CSARGGPSGRAETQYF.

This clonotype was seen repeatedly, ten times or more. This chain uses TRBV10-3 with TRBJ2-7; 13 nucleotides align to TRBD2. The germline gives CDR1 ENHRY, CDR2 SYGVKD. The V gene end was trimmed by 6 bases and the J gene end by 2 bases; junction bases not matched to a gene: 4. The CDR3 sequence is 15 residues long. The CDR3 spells CAIRNGLAGAYEQYF. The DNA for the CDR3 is TGTGCCATCAGGAATGGACTAGCGGGAGCCTACGAGCAGTACTTC.

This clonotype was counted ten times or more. CDR3 nucleotides: TGTGCCACCAGTGATTTCGGCGGGACAGATACGCAGTATTTT. Amino acids: CATSDFGGTDTQYF. The chain joins TRBV24-1 to TRBJ2-3; tentative D call: TRBD2 (5 bases). V was trimmed by 1 base and J by 3 bases, leaving 7 bases between them. This CDR3 has 14 residues. CDR1 and CDR2 (germline): KGHDR, SFDVKD.

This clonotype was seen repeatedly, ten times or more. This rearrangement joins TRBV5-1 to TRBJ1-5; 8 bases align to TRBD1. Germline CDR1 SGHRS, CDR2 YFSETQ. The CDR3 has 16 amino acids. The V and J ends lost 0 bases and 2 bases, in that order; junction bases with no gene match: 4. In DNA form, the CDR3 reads TGCGCCAGCAGCTTGGGGGACAGGAATGGCAATCAGCCCCAGCATTTT. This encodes CASSLGDRNGNQPQHF.

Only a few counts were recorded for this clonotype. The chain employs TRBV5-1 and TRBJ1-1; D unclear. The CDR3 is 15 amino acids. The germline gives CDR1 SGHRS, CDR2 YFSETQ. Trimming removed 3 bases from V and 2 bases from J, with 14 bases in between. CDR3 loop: CASSSASGLNTEAFF. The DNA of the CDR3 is TGCGCCAGCAGCTCCGCTAGCGGGCTTAACACTGAAGCTTTCTTT.

The CDR3: CASSLNRAGVNGETQYF. As DNA, the CDR3 is TGTGCCAGCAGCTTAAATAGGGCAGGGGTCAATGGGGAAACCCAGTACTTC. V usage is TRBV7-6 and J usage is TRBJ2-5, with a tentative D call TRBD1 (6 bases). Trimming took 2 bases from V and 8 from J, leaving 24 bases between them. Per the germline V gene, CDR1 is SGHVS and CDR2 is FNYEAQ. The CDR3 runs to 17 residues.

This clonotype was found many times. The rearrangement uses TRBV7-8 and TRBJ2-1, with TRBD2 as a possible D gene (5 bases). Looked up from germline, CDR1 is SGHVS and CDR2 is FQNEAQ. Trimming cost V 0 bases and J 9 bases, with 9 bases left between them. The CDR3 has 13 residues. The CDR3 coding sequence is TGTGCCAGCAGCTTAGCTGACCTAGCTGAGCAGTTCTTC. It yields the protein CASSLADLAEQFF.

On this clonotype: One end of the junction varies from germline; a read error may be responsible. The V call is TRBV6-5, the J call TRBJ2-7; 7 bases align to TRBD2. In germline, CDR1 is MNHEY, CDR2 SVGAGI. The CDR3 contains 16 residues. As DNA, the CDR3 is TGTGCCAGCAGTTACTCGATGGGCTCCGGGGGGTACGAGCAGTACTTT. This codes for CASSYSMGSGGYEQYF.

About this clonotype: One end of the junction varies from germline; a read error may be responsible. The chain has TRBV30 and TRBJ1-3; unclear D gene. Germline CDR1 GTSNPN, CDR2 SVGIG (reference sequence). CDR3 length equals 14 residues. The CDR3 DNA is TGTGCCTGGAGTCCCTCTACCTCTGGAAAAACCATCTATTTT. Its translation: CAWSPSTSGKTIYF.

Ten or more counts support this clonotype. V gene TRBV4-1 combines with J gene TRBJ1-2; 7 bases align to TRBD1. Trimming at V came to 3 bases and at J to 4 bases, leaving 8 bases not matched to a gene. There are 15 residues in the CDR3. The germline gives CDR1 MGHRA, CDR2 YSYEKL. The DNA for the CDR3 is TGCGCCAGCAGCCAGGCAGGGGGTGAACTCTATGGCTACACCTTC. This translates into CASSQAGGELYGYTF.

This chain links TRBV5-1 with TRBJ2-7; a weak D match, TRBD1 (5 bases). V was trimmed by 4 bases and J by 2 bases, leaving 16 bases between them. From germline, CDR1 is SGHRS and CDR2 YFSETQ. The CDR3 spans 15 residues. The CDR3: CASSMDTTRTYEQYF. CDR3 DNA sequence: TGCGCCAGCAGCATGGACACCACGAGAACCTACGAGCAGTACTTC.

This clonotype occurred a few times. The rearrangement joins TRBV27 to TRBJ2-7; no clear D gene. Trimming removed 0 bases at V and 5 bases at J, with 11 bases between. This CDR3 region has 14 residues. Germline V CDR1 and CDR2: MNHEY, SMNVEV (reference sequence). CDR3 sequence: CASSLSFPAHEQYF. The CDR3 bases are TGTGCCAGCAGTTTATCCTTTCCGGCCCACGAGCAGTACTTC.

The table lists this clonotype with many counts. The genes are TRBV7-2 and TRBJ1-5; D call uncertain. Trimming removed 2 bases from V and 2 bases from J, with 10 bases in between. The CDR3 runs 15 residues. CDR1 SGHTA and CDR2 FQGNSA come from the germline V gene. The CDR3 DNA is TGTGCCAGCAGCTTAATGGCTATCGGCAATCAGCCCCAGCATTTT. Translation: CASSLMAIGNQPQHF. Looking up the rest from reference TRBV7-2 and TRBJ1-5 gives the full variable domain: GAGVSQSPSNKVTEKGKDVELRCDPISGHTALYWYRQSLGQGLEFLIYFQGNSAPDKSGLPSDRFSAERTGGSVSTLTIQRTQQEDSAVYLCASSLMAIGNQPQHFGDGTRLSIL.

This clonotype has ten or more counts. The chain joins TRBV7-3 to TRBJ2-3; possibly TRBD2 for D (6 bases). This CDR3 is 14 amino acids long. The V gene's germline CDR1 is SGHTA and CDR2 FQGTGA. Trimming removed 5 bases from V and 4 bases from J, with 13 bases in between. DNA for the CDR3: TGTGCCAGCAGCCCTCTCGGGAGCCCAGATACGCAGTATTTT. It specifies CASSPLGSPDTQYF.

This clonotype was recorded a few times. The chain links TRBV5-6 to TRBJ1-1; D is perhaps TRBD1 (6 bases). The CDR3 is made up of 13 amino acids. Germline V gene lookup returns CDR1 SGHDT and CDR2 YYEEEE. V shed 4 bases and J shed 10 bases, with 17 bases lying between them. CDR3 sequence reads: CASSPQGRVLAFF. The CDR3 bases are TGTGCCAGCAGCCCCCAGGGGCGGGTACTAGCTTTCTTT.

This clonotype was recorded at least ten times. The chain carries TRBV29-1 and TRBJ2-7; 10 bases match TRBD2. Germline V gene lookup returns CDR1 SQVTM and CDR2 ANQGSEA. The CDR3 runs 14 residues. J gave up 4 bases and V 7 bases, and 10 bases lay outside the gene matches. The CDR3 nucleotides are TGCAGCGGGACACTAGCGGGGATTGGATACGAGCAGTACTTC. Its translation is CSGTLAGIGYEQYF.

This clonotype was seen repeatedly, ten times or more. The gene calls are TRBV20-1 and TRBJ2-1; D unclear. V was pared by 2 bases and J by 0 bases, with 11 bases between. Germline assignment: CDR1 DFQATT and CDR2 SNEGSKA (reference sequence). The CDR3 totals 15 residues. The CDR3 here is CSARPPFTSYNEQFF. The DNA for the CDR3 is TGCAGTGCTAGACCCCCATTCACCTCCTACAATGAGCAGTTCTTC.

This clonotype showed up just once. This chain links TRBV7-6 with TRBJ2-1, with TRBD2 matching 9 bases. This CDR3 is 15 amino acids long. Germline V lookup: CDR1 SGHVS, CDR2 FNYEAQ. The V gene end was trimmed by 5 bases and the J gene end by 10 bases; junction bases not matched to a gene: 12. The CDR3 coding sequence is TGTGCCAGCAGCACCATGACTAGCGGAACGGGAGAGCAGTTCTTC. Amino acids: CASSTMTSGTGEQFF.